This TCR beta chain was observed in a study of blood T cell repertoires in COVID-19. Overall study context: Samples of COVID-19 (acute and convalescent) were obtained from the United States, Italy and Spain. In each case, the material was cDNA or gDNA derived from T cells, B-cell-depleted T cells, or PBMCs.

Original handling: Nucleated cell number was recorded as an estimate derived from reference gene primer amplification. TCRdb keeps only in-frame clones here, not all; method: immunoSEQ multiplex PCR. V and J calls and clone size are as listed in that table; D and trimming were resolved from the DNA. The table records over 110,000 clones, roughly 79% of them present only once. This clone has only a few counts. CDR1 is SEHNR and CDR2 is FQNEAQ in the germline V gene (reference sequence). This CDR3 contains 16 residues. V dropped 5 bases and J dropped 5; count of bases not matched to a gene: 11. The rearrangement links TRBV7-9 to TRBJ2-1; 8 bases are shared with TRBD1. This sequence was found in a human donor in a cohort sampled during active COVID-19. The sample taken for sequencing was peripheral blood. The CDR3 sequence is CASSLWTGTHHNEQFF. The DNA of the CDR3 is TGTGCCAGCAGCCTCTGGACAGGGACCCACCACAATGAGCAGTTCTTC.